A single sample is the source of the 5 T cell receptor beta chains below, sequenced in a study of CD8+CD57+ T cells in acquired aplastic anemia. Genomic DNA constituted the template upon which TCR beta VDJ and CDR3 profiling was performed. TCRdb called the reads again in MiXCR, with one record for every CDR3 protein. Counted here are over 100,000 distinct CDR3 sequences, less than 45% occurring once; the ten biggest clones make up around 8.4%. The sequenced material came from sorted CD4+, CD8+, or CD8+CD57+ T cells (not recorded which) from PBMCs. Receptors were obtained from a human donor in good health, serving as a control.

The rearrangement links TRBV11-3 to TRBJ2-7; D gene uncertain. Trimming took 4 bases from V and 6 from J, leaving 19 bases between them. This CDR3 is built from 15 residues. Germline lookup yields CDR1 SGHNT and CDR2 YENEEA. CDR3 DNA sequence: TGTGCCAGCAGCTCCTCACGGACGTCCTCCGCCGAGCAGTACTTC. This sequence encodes CASSSSRTSSAEQYF. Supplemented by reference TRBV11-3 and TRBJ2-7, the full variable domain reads EAGVVQSPRYKIIEKKQPVAFWCNPISGHNTLYWYLQNLGQGPELLIRYENEEAVDDSQLPKDRFSAERLKGVDSTLKIQPAELGDSAVYLCASSSSRTSSAEQYFGPGTRLTVT.

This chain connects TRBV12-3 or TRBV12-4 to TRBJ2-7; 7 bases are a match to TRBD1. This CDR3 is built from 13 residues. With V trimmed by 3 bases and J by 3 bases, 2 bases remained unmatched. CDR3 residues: CASSFGTDYEQYF. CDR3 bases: TGTGCCAGCAGTTTTGGGACAGACTACGAGCAGTACTTC.

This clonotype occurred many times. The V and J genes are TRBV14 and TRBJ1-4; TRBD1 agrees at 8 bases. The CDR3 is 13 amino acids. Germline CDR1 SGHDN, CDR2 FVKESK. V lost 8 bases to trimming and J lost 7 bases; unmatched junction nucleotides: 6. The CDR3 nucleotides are TGTGCCAGCCCTCAGGGGGCTGGTGAAAAACTGTTTTTT. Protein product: CASPQGAGEKLFF.

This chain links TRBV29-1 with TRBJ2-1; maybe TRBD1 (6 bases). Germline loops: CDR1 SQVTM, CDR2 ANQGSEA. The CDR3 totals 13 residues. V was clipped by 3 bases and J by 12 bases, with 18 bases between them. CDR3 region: CSVDQGSTDTQFF. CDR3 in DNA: TGCAGCGTTGACCAGGGGAGCACAGATACGCAGTTCTTC.

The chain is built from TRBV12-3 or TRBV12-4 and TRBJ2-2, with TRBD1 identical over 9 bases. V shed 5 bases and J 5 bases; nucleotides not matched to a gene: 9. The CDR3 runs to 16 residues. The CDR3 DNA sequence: TGTGCCAGCAGTCACTCCCTGACAGGGGGTACCGGGGAGCTGTTTTTT. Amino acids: CASSHSLTGGTGELFF.